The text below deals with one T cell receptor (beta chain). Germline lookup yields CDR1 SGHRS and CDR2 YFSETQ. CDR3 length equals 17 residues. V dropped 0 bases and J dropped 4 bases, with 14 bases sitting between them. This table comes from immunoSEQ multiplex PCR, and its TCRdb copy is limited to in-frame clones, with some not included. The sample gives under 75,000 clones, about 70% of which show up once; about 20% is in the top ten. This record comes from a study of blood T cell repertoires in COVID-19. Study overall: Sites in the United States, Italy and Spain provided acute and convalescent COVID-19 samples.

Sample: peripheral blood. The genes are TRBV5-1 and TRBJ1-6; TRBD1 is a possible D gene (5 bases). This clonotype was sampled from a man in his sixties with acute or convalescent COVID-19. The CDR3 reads CASSLGYGGGYNSPLHF. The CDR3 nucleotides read TGCGCCAGCAGCTTGGGATACGGGGGAGGTTATAATTCACCCCTCCACTTT.